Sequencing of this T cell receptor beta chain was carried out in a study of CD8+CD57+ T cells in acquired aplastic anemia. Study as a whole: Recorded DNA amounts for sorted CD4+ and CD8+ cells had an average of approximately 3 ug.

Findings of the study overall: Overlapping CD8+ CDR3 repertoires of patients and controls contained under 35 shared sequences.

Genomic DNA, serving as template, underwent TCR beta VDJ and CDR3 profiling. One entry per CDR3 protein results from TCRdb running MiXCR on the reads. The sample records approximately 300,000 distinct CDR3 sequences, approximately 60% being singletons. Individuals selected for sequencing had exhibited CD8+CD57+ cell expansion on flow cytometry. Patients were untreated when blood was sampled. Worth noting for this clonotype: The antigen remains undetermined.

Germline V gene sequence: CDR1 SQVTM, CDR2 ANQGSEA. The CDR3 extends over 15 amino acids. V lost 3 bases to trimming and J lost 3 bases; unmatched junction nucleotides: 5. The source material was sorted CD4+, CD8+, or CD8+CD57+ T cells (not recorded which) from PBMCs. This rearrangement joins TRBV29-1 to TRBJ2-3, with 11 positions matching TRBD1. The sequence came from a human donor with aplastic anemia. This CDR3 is CSVEEGDRGTDTQYF. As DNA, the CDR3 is TGCAGCGTTGAGGAGGGGGACAGGGGGACAGATACGCAGTATTTT.